The TCR beta chain described here comes from a study of type 1 regulatory T cells. TCRdb reprocessed the reads with MiXCR, giving one entry per CDR3 protein. The sample yields tens of thousands of distinct CDR3 sequences, less than 25% seen once. Broader study findings: Tr1 cells had a more restricted TCR repertoire than non-Tr1 cells.

This clonotype was counted a few times. Its antigen remains unknown. With 8 bases removed from V and 4 bases from J, the gap between germline ends came to 20 bases. The germline V gene has CDR1 MNHEY and CDR2 SVGAGI. The CDR3 covers 16 residues. This TCR was sampled from a human donor in good health. The sequenced sample consisted of cultured type 1 regulatory T (Tr1) cells, either the whole culture or a sorted fraction (not recorded which). The chain carries TRBV6-5 and TRBJ2-2; D unclear. The CDR3 loop is CASRNKLISRTGELFF. The CDR3 region has the DNA TGTGCCAGCCGAAATAAATTAATTAGCCGCACCGGGGAGCTGTTTTTT.